The sequence of this T cell receptor (beta chain) was determined in a study of shared clonotypes between healthy human individuals. CDR3 length equals 15 residues. CDR1 and CDR2 (germline): SGHDN, FVKESK. V was clipped by 4 bases and J by 8 bases, with 18 bases between them. Generated by immunoSEQ multiplex PCR, the TCRdb table keeps only in-frame clones and is missing some. There are hundreds of thousands of clones in the sample; around 81% occur only once, and approximately 12% lies in the top ten. V usage is TRBV14 and J usage is TRBJ2-1, with D possibly TRBD2 on 7 matching bases. The TCR originated in a woman in her thirties or forties in good health. Some clones in this sample may be carry-over from other donors' samples. Sequencing was carried out using PBMCs. The chain's CDR3 is CASSPGGGDTHEQFF. The CDR3, as DNA: TGTGCCAGCAGCCCGGGCGGGGGCGATACCCATGAGCAGTTCTTC.